This T cell receptor (beta chain) was sequenced during a study of T-cell reconstitution after alpha-beta-depleted transplantation in children. Unique molecular identifiers were incorporated into the prepared TCRbeta library. TCRdb passed the PCR reads through MiXCR, listing each CDR3 protein once. The profile shows some 290,000 distinct CDR3 sequences, around 25% of them singletons. Study findings and constraints: When one year had passed after transplant, most T-cell counts and diversity came from newly produced T cells. For some patients, TCRbeta diversity was high at day 60 because of recipient T cells and thymic progenitors that survived. Several hundred graft clones that had expanded were reportedly the source of alpha-beta T cells about two months after transplant.

In its sample, this clonotype was seen a few times. As yet, its antigen is unknown. Sequenced here: PBMCs, mostly from graft donor cells, sampled 180 days after TCRalphabeta/CD19-depleted stem cell transplant. This sequence was found in a male patient younger than 18 who had a stem cell transplant for acute lymphoblastic leukemia, so the T cells may come from the graft donor.

For the CDR3, the DNA is TGCAGTGCTAGGTTCTCCTGGACTATTACAGATGAGCAGTTCTTC. Its protein is CSARFSWTITDEQFF. This chain uses TRBV20-1 with TRBJ2-1; D possibly corresponds to TRBD2 (6 bases). CDR1 and CDR2 from the germline V gene are DFQATT and SNEGSKA (reference sequence). This CDR3 has 15 amino acids. Deletions cut 3 bases from V and 8 bases from J, with 20 bases between.